Listed below are T cell receptor beta chains from one sample, sequenced in a study of shared clonotypes between healthy human individuals. TCRdb's copy holds only in-frame clones and misses some; the assay was immunoSEQ multiplex PCR. Of hundreds of thousands of clones listed, roughly 95% are singletons. Material: naive CD8+ T cells sorted from blood. All receptors derive from a woman in her 30s in good health. Both conserved end residues are part of each CDR3. The D gene is left open where the match is weak. Part of the rows lack a size; the others show once, few, many or a class for expanded clones.

TRBV20-1,-,11,-,TRBJ1-2,TGCAGTGCTAGAGGGACGGATGGCTACACCTTC,CSARGTDGYTF
TRBV19,-,12,-,TRBJ2-3,TGTGCCAGTAGTATTGGCCCAGGTACGCAGTATTTT,CASSIGPGTQYF
TRBV15,TRBD2,14,-,TRBJ2-1,TGTGCCACCAGCAGAAGCGGGGCTAGGAATGAGCAGTTCTTC,CATSRSGARNEQFF
TRBV7-9,TRBD2,16,-,TRBJ2-5,TGTGCCAGCAGCTTAGTAATGCGGGAGATCGGTGAGACCCAGTACTTC,CASSLVMREIGETQYF
TRBV2,TRBD2,15,-,TRBJ2-1,TGTGCCAGCCAAGTCGGACTAGCAGCTACTTGGGAGCAGTTCTTC,CASQVGLAATWEQFF
TRBV5-1,TRBD2,15,once,TRBJ2-1,TGCGCCAGCAGCTTGGGCGGGAGATCCTACAATGAGCAGTTCTTC,CASSLGGRSYNEQFF
TRBV5-4,TRBD1,14,-,TRBJ1-1,TGTGCCAGCAGCTGGACAGGGGGGAACACTGAAGCTTTCTTT,CASSWTGGNTEAFF
TRBV2,TRBD2,15,once,TRBJ2-1,TGTGCCAGCAGGCCGGGACTAGTCGCCTACAATGAGCAGTTCTTC,CASRPGLVAYNEQFF
TRBV7-2,TRBD2,14,-,TRBJ2-7,TGTGCCAGCAGCTTAGGGCTAGCGGTGTACGAGCAGTACTTC,CASSLGLAVYEQYF
TRBV27,-,13,-,TRBJ1-2,TGTGCCAGCAGTTTATCGGGGTACTATGGCTACACCTTC,CASSLSGYYGYTF
TRBV27,-,15,-,TRBJ2-6,TGTGCCAGCAGTCCGAGTTTCTCTGGGGCCAACGTCCTGACTTTC,CASSPSFSGANVLTF
TRBV7-9,-,14,-,TRBJ2-3,TGTGCCAGCAGCTTATCCGGCAGGACAGATACGCAGTATTTT,CASSLSGRTDTQYF
TRBV5-4,TRBD1,15,-,TRBJ1-4,TGTGCCAGCAGCTTTCAGGGGGCAACTAATGAAAAACTGTTTTTT,CASSFQGATNEKLFF
TRBV29-1,-,12,-,TRBJ1-2,TGCAGCGTTGGGTCGGACCTTTATGGCTACACCTTC,CSVGSDLYGYTF
TRBV9,-,15,-,TRBJ2-2,TGTGCCAGCAGCGTGATGTCCGGGTTGATCGGGGAGCTGTTTTTT,CASSVMSGLIGELFF
TRBV18,-,16,-,TRBJ1-1,TGTGCCAGCTCACCAACGTCAGCCCAGATTATCACTGAAGCTTTCTTT,CASSPTSAQIITEAFF
TRBV5-1,TRBD2,16,once,TRBJ2-1,TGCGCCAGCAGCTTGTGGACTAGCGGGGGATACAATGAGCAGTTCTTC,CASSLWTSGGYNEQFF
TRBV27,-,15,-,TRBJ2-1,TGTGCCAGCAGTTCAGAGGGGTCAGGGTTGGATGAGCAGTTCTTC,CASSSEGSGLDEQFF
TRBV27,-,13,-,TRBJ2-7,TGTGCCAGCGGGGGCGGCTCCTCCTACGAGCAGTACTTC,CASGGGSSYEQYF
TRBV9,TRBD1,15,-,TRBJ1-2,TGTGCCAGCAGCGTAGGAGGGACAGGCGGAGATGGCTACACCTTC,CASSVGGTGGDGYTF